Reported below is one T cell receptor beta chain. Method: immunoSEQ multiplex PCR; TCRdb's copy keeps in-frame clones and lacks some. This sample has 80,000 or so clones; about four fifths occur once, and the top ten carry approximately 7%. This record belongs to a study of blood T cell repertoires in COVID-19. Study-level information: Specimens from acute and convalescent COVID-19 originated in the United States, Italy and Spain. Sources were T cells, B-cell-depleted T cells, or PBMCs; the material itself was cDNA or gDNA.

With 0 bases removed from V and 4 bases from J, the gap between germline ends came to 9 bases. The CDR3 loop spans 15 amino acids. The germline CDR1 and CDR2 sequences are LGHDT and YNNKEL (reference sequence). The clonotype comes from a human donor in a cohort sampled during active COVID-19. Sequenced input: peripheral blood. The chain has TRBV3-1 (or the pseudogene TRBV3-2) and TRBJ1-4; a possible D gene is TRBD1 (6 bases). CDR3 sequence reads: CASSQDGQFNEKLFF. The CDR3 DNA follows: TGTGCCAGCAGCCAAGACGGACAGTTTAATGAAAAACTGTTTTTT.